This is a list of T cell receptor beta chains from one sample in a study of tumor-infiltrating lymphocytes in primary liver carcinoma. TCRdb processed the multiplex PCR reads anew with MiXCR; each CDR3 protein has one entry. The sample has about 97,000 distinct CDR3 sequences, about 63% seen once; the top ten hold approximately 12%. Sequenced sample: liver tumor tissue from sampling region 2. Receptor source: a woman aged 55 to 70 with primary liver carcinoma and hepatitis B virus infection. Each CDR3 is given with its conserved first and last residue. Fields, in order: J gene, D gene, V gene, clone size, CDR3 protein, CDR3 DNA. D genes are given only for firm matches. Not every row has a clone size; where given, it reads once, few, many or a size class.

TRBJ2-3	TRBD2	TRBV12-3/TRBV12-4	many	CASSFGGSGTDTQYF	TGTGCCAGCAGTTTTGGCGGGAGTGGCACAGATACGCAGTATTTT
TRBJ2-7	-	TRBV29-1	-	CSVEDRWRERYF	TGCAGCGTTGAAGACAGGTGGCGCGAGCGGTACTTC
TRBJ2-1	-	TRBV4-2	many	CASRQDSSSYNEQFF	TGTGCCAGCAGGCAGGACTCTAGCTCCTACAATGAGCAGTTCTTC
TRBJ2-3	-	TRBV6-1	many	CASSDGGFRTDTQYF	TGTGCCAGCAGTGACGGGGGCTTTCGTACAGATACGCAGTATTTT
TRBJ2-7	-	TRBV28	many	CASSMTATYEQYF	TGTGCCAGCAGTATGACAGCTACCTACGAGCAGTACTTC
TRBJ1-3	-	TRBV11-2	-	CPSNSRPDRGAYSGNTIYF	TGTCCCAGCAACTCACGCCCGGATAGGGGAGCGTACTCTGGAAACACCATATATTTT
TRBJ2-7	TRBD2	TRBV4-2	-	CASGWGGTRTYERYF	TGTGCCAGCGGCTGGGGCGGGACTAGGACCTACGAGCGGTACTTC
TRBJ1-2	-	TRBV12-3/TRBV12-4	-	CASSAKGKAVYGYTF	TGTGCCAGCAGTGCCAAGGGCAAGGCCGTCTATGGCTACACCTTC
TRBJ2-1	TRBD1	TRBV28	few	CASRRTGGWGEQFF	TGTGCCAGCAGACGGACAGGGGGCTGGGGTGAGCAGTTCTTC
TRBJ1-5	-	TRBV7-9	many	CASSLLGEPQHF	TGTGCCAGCAGCTTATTGGGGGAGCCCCAGCATTTT
TRBJ2-3	TRBD2	TRBV29-1	-	CSIATSGCTADTQYF	TGCAGCATTGCTACTAGCGGGTGTACTGCAGATACGCAGTATTTT
TRBJ2-5	-	TRBV29-1	-	CSVDDPLPSQETQYF	TGCAGCGTTGATGATCCGCTCCCCTCTCAAGAGACCCAGTACTTC
TRBJ2-5	-	TRBV4-2	many	CASSQEGAGEETQYF	TGTGCCAGCAGCCAAGAAGGGGCAGGGGAAGAGACCCAGTACTTC
TRBJ1-1	-	TRBV29-1	-	CGVAFDEAFF	TGCGGCGTTGCGTTTGATGAAGCTTTCTTC
TRBJ2-1	-	TRBV28	-	CASSGGYGVVGVDEQFF	TGTGCCAGTTCTGGAGGCTATGGAGTAGTGGGAGTGGATGAGCAGTTCTTC